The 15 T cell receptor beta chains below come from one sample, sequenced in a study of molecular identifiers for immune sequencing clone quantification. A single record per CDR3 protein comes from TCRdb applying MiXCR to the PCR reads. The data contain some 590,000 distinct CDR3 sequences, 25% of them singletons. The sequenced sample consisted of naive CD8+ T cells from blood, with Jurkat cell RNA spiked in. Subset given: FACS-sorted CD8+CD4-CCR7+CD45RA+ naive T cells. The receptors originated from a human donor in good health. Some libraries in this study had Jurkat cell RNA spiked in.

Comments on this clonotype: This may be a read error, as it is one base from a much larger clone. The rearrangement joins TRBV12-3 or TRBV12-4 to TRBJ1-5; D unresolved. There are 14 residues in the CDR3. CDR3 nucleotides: TGTGCCAGCAGTTTTTTATTGCGGGGTCAGCCCCGGCATTTT. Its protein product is CASSFLLRGQPRHF.

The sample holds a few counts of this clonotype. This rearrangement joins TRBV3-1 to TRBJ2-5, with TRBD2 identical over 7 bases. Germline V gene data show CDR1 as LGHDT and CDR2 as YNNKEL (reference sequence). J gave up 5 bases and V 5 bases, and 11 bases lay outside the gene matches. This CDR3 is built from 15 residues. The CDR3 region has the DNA TGTGCCAGCAGCTTAAGGCGGGAGTACGTGGAGACCCAGTACTTC. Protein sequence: CASSLRREYVETQYF.

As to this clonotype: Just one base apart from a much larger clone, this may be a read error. The CDR3 region is CVSSPTAGAHTDTQYF. The CDR3 DNA reads as TGCGTCAGCAGCCCCACGGCGGGGGCCCACACAGATACGCAGTATTTT. The V and J genes are TRBV4-1 and TRBJ2-3; weak D call: TRBD2 (7 bases). Germline V gene lookup returns CDR1 MGHRA and CDR2 YSYEKL. The CDR3 runs to 16 residues.

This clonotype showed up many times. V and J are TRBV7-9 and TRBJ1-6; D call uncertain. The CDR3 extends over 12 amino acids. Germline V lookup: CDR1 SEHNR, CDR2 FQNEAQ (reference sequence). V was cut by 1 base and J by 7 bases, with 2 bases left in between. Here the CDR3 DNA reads TGTGCCAGCAGCTTAGGGAATTCACCCCTCCACTTT. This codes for CASSLGNSPLHF.

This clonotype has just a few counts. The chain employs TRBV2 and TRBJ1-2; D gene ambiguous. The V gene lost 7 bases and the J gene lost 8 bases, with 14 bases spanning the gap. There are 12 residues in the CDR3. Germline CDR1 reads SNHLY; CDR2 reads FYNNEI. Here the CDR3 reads CASNQDQRGYTF. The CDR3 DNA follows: TGTGCCAGCAATCAGGACCAACGGGGCTACACCTTC. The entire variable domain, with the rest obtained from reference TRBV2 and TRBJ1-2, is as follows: EPEVTQTPSHQVTQMGQEVILRCVPISNHLYFYWYRQILGQKVEFLVSFYNNEISEKSEIFDDQFSVERPDGSNFTLKIRSTKLEDSAMYFCASNQDQRGYTFGSGTRLTVV.

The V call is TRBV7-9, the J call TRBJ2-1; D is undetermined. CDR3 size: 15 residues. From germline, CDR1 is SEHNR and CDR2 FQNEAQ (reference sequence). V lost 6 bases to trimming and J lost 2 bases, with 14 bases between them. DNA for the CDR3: TGTGCCAGCAGTATGGTCGATGTGCCCTACAATGAGCAGTTCTTC. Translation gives CASSMVDVPYNEQFF.

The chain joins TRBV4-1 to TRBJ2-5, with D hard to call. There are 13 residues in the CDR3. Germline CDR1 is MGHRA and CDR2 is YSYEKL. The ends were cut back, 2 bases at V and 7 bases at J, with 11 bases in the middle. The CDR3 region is CASSQLALGTQYF. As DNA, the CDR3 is TGCGCCAGCAGCCAACTTGCGTTAGGGACCCAGTACTTC.

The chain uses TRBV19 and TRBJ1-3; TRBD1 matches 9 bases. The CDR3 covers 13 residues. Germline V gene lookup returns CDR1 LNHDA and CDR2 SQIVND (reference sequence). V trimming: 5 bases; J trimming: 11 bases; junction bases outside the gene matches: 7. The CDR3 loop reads CASSAGTGFAIYF. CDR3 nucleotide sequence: TGTGCCAGTAGTGCCGGGACAGGGTTCGCCATATATTTT.

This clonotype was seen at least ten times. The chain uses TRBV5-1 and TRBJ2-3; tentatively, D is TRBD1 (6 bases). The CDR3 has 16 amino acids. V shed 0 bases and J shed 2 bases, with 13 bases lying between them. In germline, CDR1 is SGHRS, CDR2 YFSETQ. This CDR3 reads CASSLGGTLVTDTQYF. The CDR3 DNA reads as TGCGCCAGCAGCTTGGGGGGGACATTAGTCACAGATACGCAGTATTTT.

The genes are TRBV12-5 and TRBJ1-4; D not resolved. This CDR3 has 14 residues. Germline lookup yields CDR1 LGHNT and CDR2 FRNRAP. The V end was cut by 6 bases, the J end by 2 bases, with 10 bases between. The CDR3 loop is CASGRGGTNEKLFF. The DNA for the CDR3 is TGTGCTAGTGGACGGGGAGGCACTAATGAAAAACTGTTTTTT.

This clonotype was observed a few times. The CDR3 loop reads CSASPRFGLEAFF. In DNA form, the CDR3 reads TGCAGTGCCAGCCCTCGATTTGGACTTGAAGCTTTCTTT. The chain uses TRBV20-1 and TRBJ1-1; no reliable D call. Germline assignment: CDR1 DFQATT and CDR2 SNEGSKA (reference sequence). Deletions cut 6 bases from V and 7 bases from J, with 18 bases between. This CDR3 has 13 amino acids.

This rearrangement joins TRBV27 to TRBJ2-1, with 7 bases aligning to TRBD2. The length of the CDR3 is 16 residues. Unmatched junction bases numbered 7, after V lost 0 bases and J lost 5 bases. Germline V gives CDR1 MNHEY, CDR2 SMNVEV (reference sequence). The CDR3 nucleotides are TGTGCCAGCAGTTTATCTTTTTTGCGGGAGCACAATGAGCAGTTCTTC. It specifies CASSLSFLREHNEQFF.

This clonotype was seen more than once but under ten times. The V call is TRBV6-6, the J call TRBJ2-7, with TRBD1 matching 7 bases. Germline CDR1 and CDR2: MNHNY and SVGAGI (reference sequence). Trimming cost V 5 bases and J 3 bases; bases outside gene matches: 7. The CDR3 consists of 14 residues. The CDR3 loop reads CASSPYRGGYEQYF. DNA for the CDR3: TGTGCCAGCAGTCCTTACAGGGGTGGCTACGAGCAGTACTTC.

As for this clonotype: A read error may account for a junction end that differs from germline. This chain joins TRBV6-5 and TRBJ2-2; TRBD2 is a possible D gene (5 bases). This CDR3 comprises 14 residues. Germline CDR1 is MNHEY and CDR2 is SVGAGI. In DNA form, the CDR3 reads TGTGCCAGCAGTTACGGCAGTAACACCGGGGAGCTGGTTTTT. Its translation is CASSYGSNTGELVF.

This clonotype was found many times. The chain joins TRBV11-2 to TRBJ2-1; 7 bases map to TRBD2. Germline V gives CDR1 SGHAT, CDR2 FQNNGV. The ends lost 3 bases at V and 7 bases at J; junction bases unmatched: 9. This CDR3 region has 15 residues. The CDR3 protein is CASSFDTTSLNEQFF. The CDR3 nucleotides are TGTGCCAGCAGCTTTGATACGACTAGCCTAAATGAGCAGTTCTTC.